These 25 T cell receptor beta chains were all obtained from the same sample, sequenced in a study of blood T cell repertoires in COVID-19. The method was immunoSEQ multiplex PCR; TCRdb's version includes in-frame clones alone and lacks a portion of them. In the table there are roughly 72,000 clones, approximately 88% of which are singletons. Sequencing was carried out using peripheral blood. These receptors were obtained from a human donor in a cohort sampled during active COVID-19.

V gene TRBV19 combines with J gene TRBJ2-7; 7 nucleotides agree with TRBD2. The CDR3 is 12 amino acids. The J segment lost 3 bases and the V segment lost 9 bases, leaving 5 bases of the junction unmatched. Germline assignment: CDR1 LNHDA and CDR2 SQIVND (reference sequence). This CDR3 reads CASAGDHYEQYF. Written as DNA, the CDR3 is TGTGCCAGCGCGGGGGATCACTACGAGCAGTACTTC.

CDR3 in amino acids: CASIPRRGVLAKNIQYF. The CDR3 DNA reads as TGTGCCAGCATCCCCCGACGCGGGGTATTAGCCAAAAACATTCAGTACTTC. The chain employs TRBV7-3 and TRBJ2-4; perhaps TRBD2 as D (6 bases). The CDR3 totals 17 residues. Germline V lookup: CDR1 SGHTA, CDR2 FQGTGA. V dropped 7 bases and J dropped 0 bases, with 19 bases sitting between them.

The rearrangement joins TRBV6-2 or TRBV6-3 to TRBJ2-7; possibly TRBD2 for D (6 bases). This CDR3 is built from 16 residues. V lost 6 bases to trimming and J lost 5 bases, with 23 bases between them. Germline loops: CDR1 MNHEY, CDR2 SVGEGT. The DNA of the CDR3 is TGTGCCAGCAGCCGAGGCGGGGTCCTGGGGGTCCACGAGCAGTACTTC. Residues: CASSRGGVLGVHEQYF.

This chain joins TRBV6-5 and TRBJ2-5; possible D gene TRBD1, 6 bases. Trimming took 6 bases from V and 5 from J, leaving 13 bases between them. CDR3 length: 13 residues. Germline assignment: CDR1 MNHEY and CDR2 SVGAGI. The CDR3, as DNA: TGTGCCAGCAGACAGGGAGTCGGCGAGACCCAGTACTTC. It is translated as CASRQGVGETQYF.

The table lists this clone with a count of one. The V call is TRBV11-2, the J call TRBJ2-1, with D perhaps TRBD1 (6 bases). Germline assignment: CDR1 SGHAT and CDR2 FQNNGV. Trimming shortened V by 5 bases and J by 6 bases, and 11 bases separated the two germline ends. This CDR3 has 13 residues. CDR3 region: CASSAYRANEQFF. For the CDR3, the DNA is TGTGCCAGCAGCGCCTACAGGGCCAATGAGCAGTTCTTC.

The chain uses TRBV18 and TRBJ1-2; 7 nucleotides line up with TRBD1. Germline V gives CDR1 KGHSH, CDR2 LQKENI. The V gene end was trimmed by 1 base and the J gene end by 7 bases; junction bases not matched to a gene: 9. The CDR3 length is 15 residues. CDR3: CASSPLRDSAFGYTF. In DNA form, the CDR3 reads TGTGCCAGCTCACCACTTAGGGACAGTGCTTTTGGCTACACCTTC.

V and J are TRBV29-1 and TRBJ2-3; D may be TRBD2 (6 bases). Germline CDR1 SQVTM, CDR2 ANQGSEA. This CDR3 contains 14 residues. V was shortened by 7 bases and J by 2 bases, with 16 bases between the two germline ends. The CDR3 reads CSAGDSEVTDTQYF. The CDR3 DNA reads TGCAGCGCGGGGGACTCGGAGGTCACAGATACGCAGTATTTT.

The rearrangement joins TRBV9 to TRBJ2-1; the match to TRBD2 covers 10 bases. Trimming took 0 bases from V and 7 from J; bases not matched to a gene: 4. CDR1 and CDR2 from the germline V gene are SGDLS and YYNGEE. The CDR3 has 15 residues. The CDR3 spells CASSVVASGSNEQFF. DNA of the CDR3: TGTGCCAGCAGCGTAGTAGCTAGCGGGAGTAATGAGCAGTTCTTC. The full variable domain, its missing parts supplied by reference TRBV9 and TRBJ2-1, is DSGVTQTPKHLITATGQRVTLRCSPRSGDLSVYWYQQSLDQGLQFLIQYYNGEERAKGNILERFSAQQFPDLHSELNLSSLELGDSALYFCASSVVASGSNEQFFGPGTRLTVL.

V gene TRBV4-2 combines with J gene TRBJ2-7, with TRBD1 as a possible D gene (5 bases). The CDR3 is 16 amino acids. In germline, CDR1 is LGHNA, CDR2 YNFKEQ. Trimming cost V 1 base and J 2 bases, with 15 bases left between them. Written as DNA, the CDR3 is TGTGCCAGCAGCCAAGTCTTAACAGGACCAGCCTACGAGCAGTACTTC. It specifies CASSQVLTGPAYEQYF.

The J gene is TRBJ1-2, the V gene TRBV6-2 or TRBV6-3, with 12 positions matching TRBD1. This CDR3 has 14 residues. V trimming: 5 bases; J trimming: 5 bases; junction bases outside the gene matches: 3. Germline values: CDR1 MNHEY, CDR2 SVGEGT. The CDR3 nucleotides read TGTGCCAGCAGTCGGGACAGGGGGCCGTATGGCTACACCTTC. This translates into CASSRDRGPYGYTF.

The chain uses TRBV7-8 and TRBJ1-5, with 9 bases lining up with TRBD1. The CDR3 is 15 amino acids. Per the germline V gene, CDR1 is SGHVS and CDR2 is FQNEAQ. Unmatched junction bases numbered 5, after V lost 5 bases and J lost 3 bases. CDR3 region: CASSARDRVNQPQHF. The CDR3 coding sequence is TGTGCCAGCAGCGCCCGGGACAGGGTCAATCAGCCCCAGCATTTT.

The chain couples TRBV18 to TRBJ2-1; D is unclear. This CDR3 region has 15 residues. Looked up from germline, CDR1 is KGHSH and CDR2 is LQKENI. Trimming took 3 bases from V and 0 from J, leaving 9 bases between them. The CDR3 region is CASSPGVSSYNEQFF. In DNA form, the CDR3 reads TGTGCCAGCTCACCGGGCGTCAGCTCCTACAATGAGCAGTTCTTC.

Here the CDR3 reads CASSPTSWPNYEQYF. For the CDR3, the DNA is TGTGCCAGCAGTCCAACCTCTTGGCCGAACTACGAGCAGTACTTC. The V gene is TRBV27, the J gene TRBJ2-7; the D is unclear. The V end lost 5 bases, the J end lost 3 bases, and 17 bases lay between the germline ends. The germline V gene encodes CDR1 MNHEY and CDR2 SMNVEV (reference sequence). CDR3 size: 15 residues.

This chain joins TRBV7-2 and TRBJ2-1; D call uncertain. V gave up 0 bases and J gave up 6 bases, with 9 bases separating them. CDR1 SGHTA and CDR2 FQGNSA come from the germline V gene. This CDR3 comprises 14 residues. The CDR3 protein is CASSLAPQANEQFF. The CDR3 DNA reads TGTGCCAGCAGCTTAGCGCCCCAGGCCAATGAGCAGTTCTTC.

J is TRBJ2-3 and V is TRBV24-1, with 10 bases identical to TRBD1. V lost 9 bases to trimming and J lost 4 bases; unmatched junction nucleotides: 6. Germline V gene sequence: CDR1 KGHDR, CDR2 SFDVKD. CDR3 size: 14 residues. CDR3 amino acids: CATAETGGADTQYF. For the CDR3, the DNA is TGTGCCACCGCCGAGACAGGGGGCGCAGATACGCAGTATTTT.

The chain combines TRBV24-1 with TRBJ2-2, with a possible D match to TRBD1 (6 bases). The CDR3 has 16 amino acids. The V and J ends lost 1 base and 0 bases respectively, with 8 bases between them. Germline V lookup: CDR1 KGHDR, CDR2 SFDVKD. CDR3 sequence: CATSDFPGANTGELFF. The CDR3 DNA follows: TGTGCCACCAGTGATTTCCCAGGGGCGAACACCGGGGAGCTGTTTTTT.

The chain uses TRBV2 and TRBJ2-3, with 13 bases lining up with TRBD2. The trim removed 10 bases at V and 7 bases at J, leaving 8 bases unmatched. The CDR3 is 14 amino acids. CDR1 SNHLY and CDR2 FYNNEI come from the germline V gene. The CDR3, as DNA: TGTGCCACCGAACTAGCGGGAGGGCTCAATACGCAGTATTTT. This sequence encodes CATELAGGLNTQYF.

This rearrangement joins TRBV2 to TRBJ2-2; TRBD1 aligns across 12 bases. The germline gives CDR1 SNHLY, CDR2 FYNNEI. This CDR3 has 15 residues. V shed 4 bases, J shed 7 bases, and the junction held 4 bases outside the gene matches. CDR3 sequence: CASSAGQGAVGELFF. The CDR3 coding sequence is TGTGCCAGCAGTGCGGGACAGGGGGCCGTCGGGGAGCTGTTTTTT.

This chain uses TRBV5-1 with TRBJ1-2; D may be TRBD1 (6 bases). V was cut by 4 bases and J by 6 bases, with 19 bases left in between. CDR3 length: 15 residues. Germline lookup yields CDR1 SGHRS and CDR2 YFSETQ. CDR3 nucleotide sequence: TGCGCCAGCAGCCCCCAGGCGGGGGGCGCGGATGGCTACACCTTC. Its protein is CASSPQAGGADGYTF.

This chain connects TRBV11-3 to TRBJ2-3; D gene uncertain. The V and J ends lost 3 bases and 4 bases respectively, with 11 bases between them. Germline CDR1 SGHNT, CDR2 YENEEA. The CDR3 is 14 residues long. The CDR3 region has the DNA TGTGCCAGCAGCTTTCGAGCGAAATCAGATACGCAGTATTTT. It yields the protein CASSFRAKSDTQYF.

For the CDR3, the DNA is TGTGCCAGCAGCTTGGCCCCGGGACTAGCGGACTACGAGCAGTACTTC. Translation gives CASSLAPGLADYEQYF. The V and J genes are TRBV5-4 and TRBJ2-7, with 11 positions matching TRBD2. Per germline, CDR1 SGHNT and CDR2 YYREEE (reference sequence). The CDR3 has 16 amino acids. With V trimmed by 0 bases and J by 3 bases, 5 bases remained unmatched.

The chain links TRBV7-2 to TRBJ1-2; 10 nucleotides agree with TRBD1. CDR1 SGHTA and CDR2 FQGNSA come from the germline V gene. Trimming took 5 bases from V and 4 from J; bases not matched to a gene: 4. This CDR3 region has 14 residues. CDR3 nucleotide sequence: TGTGCCAGCAGCCGGACAGGGGGTGGCTATGGCTACACCTTC. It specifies CASSRTGGGYGYTF.

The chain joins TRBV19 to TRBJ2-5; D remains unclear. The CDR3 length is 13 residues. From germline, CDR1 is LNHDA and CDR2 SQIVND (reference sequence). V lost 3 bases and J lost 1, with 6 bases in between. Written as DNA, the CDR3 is TGTGCCAGTAGTATCAACAGCCAAGAGACCCAGTACTTC. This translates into CASSINSQETQYF.

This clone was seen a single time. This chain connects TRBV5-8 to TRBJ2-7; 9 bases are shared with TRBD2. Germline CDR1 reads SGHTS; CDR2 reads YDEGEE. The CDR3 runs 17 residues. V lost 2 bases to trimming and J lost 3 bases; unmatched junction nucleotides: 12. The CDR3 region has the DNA TGTGCCAGCAGCTTCTTAGTGGCGGGAGGGCCTGACTACGAGCAGTACTTC. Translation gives CASSFLVAGGPDYEQYF.

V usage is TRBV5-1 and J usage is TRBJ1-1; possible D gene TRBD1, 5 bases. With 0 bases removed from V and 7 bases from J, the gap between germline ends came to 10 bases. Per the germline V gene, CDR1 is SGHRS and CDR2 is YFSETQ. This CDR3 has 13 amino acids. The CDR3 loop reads CASSLGQRNEAFF. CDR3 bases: TGCGCCAGCAGCTTGGGACAGAGAAATGAAGCTTTCTTT.